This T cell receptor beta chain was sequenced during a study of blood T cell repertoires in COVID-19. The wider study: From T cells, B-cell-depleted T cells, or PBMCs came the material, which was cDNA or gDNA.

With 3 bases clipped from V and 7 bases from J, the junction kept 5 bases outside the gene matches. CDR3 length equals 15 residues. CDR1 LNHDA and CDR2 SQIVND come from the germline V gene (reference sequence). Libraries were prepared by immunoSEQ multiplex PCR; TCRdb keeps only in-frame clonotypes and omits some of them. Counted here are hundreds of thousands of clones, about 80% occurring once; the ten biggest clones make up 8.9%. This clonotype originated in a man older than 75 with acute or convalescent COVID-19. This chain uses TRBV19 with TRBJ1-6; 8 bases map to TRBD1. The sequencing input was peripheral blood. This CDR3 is CASSMGDRLNSPLHF. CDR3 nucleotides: TGTGCCAGTAGTATGGGGGACAGGTTAAATTCACCCCTCCACTTT.